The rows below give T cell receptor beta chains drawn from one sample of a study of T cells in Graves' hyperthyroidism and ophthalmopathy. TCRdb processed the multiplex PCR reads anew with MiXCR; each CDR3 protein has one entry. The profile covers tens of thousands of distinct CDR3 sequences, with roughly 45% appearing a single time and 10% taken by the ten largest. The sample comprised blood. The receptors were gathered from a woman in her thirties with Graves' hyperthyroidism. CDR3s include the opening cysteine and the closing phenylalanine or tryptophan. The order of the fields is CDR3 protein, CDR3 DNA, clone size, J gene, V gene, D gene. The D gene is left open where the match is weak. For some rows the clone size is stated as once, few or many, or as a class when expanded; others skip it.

CASSLDLQGTQYF,TGTGCCAGCAGCTTAGACCTTCAAGGGACCCAGTACTTC,many,TRBJ2-5,TRBV11-3,NA
CASSFLGFQDGYTF,TGTGCCAGCAGTTTTTTGGGATTTCAGGATGGCTACACCTTC,many,TRBJ1-2,TRBV12-3/TRBV12-4,NA
CATGFQCF,TGCGCCACCGGTTTCCAGTGCTTC,medium-sized,TRBJ2-7,TRBV10-1,NA
CAISSGSSYEQYF,TGTGCCATCAGTTCAGGCAGCAGCTACGAGCAGTACTTC,NA,TRBJ2-7,TRBV10-3,NA
CASSLQGYEQYF,TGCGCCAGCAGCTTACAAGGATACGAGCAGTACTTC,medium-sized,TRBJ2-7,TRBV5-1,NA
CASSIASGSAGELFF,TGTGCCAGTAGTATAGCCAGCGGGAGTGCCGGGGAGCTGTTTTTT,NA,TRBJ2-2,TRBV19,TRBD2
CASSPGWSNQPQHF,TGTGCCAGCAGTCCAGGGTGGAGCAATCAGCCCCAGCATTTT,NA,TRBJ1-5,TRBV7-9,NA
CSARGLAGRYEQFF,TGCAGTGCTAGAGGGCTGGCAGGGAGGTATGAGCAGTTCTTC,NA,TRBJ2-1,TRBV20-1,NA
CACSEGHPTYEQYF,TGCGCCTGCAGTGAAGGACACCCCACCTACGAGCAGTACTTC,few,TRBJ2-7,TRBV6-1,NA
CASSSGPAFF,TGTGCCAGCAGCTCGGGACCGGCTTTCTTT,NA,TRBJ1-1,TRBV7-2,NA
CANSFGLAETQYF,TGTGCCAACAGTTTTGGATTGGCGGAGACACAGTACTTC,NA,TRBJ2-5,TRBV12-3/TRBV12-4,NA
CSARMVWPAFF,TGCAGTGCTAGAATGGTATGGCCAGCTTTCTTT,medium-sized,TRBJ1-1,TRBV20-1,NA
CASSPTAGGGTDTQYF,TGTGCCAGCAGCCCAACAGCGGGAGGCGGCACAGATACGCAGTATTTT,many,TRBJ2-3,TRBV7-3,TRBD2
CASSRTSSGKETQYF,TGTGCCAGCAGCCGAACGTCTAGCGGGAAAGAGACCCAGTACTTC,NA,TRBJ2-5,TRBV7-2,TRBD2
CATSSLTGLAGFSTDTQYF,TGTGCCACCAGCAGTTTAACTGGACTAGCGGGATTTAGCACAGATACGCAGTATTTT,NA,TRBJ2-3,TRBV15,TRBD2
CSAPRQGGCGNQPQHF,TGCAGTGCTCCTCGACAGGGGGGATGTGGTAATCAGCCCCAGCATTTT,NA,TRBJ1-5,TRBV20-1,TRBD1
CVISESADGTQYF,TGTGTCATCAGTGAGTCGGCCGACGGGACACAGTATTTT,NA,TRBJ2-3,TRBV10-3,NA
CASSYDYGYTF,TGTGCCAGCAGTTACGACTATGGCTACACCTTC,medium-sized,TRBJ1-2,TRBV2,NA
CASSLLAGANEQFF,TGTGCCAGCAGCTTACTAGCGGGAGCGAATGAGCAGTTCTTC,NA,TRBJ2-1,TRBV7-3,TRBD2
CASSPRTGSSSPLHF,TGTGCCAGCAGCCCGCGGACAGGGTCGAGTTCACCCCTCCACTTT,few,TRBJ1-6,TRBV11-3,TRBD1
CASNLAPNTEASF,TGTGCCAGCAACTTGGCCCCGAACACTGAAGCTTCCTTT,NA,TRBJ1-1,TRBV5-8,NA
CSALGLAVYNEQFF,TGCAGTGCCCTAGGACTAGCGGTCTACAATGAGCAGTTCTTC,few,TRBJ2-1,TRBV20-1,TRBD2
CASSPQAWNSPLHF,TGTGCCAGCAGCCCCCAGGCATGGAATTCACCCCTCCACTTT,many,TRBJ1-6,TRBV3-1,NA
CASSIGQLISGNTIYF,TGTGCCAGTAGTATAGGGCAACTGATCTCTGGAAACACCATATATTTT,once,TRBJ1-3,TRBV19,NA
CARPGASYTEAFF,TGTGCCAGACCGGGGGCCTCATACACTGAAGCTTTCTTT,many,TRBJ1-1,TRBV2,NA
CASSDPYGGKDYTDTQYF,TGCGCCAGCAGTGACCCGTACGGGGGCAAAGACTACACAGATACGCAGTATTTT,NA,TRBJ2-3,TRBV10-2,NA
CSSFGQFYGYTF,TGCAGCAGTTTCGGCCAGTTCTATGGCTACACCTTC,NA,TRBJ1-2,TRBV29-1,NA
CSAIPPVAGGFYEQYF,TGCAGTGCTATCCCACCGGTAGCGGGAGGGTTCTACGAGCAGTACTTC,NA,TRBJ2-7,TRBV20-1,TRBD2
CSVWQGARETQYF,TGCAGCGTTTGGCAGGGGGCGCGGGAGACCCAGTACTTC,NA,TRBJ2-5,TRBV29-1,TRBD1
CSANNDQNYEQYF,TGCAGTGCCAATAATGACCAAAACTACGAGCAGTACTTC,medium-sized,TRBJ2-7,TRBV20-1,NA
CASSLPSGRADTQYF,TGTGCCAGTAGTTTGCCTAGCGGGAGGGCAGATACGCAGTATTTT,NA,TRBJ2-3,TRBV2,TRBD2
CASSSPGAYEQYF,TGTGCCAGCAGCTCCCCCGGGGCCTACGAGCAGTACTTC,many,TRBJ2-7,TRBV6-6,NA
CASSQDLQPQHF,TGTGCCAGCAGCCAAGATCTGCAGCCCCAGCATTTT,many,TRBJ1-5,TRBV4-2,NA
CASSFSQGGEAFF,TGTGCCAGCAGTTTTTCACAGGGAGGTGAAGCTTTCTTT,once,TRBJ1-1,TRBV28,NA
CASSSTVKVEKLFF,TGTGCCAGCAGCTCTACAGTGAAGGTTGAAAAACTGTTTTTT,NA,TRBJ1-4,TRBV6-2/TRBV6-3,NA
CSARDWETEALF,TGCAGTGCTAGGGACTGGGAGACTGAGGCTCTCTTT,once,TRBJ1-1,TRBV20-1,NA
CASSTDPTETQYF,TGTGCCAGCAGTACGGACCCTACCGAGACCCAGTACTTC,many,TRBJ2-5,TRBV5-6,NA
CASSQTPGGTGVRDEAFF,TGCGCCAGCAGCCAAACTCCGGGGGGGACAGGGGTTCGAGATGAAGCTTTCTTT,NA,TRBJ1-1,TRBV4-1,TRBD1
CASSGPFDGTTDTQYF,TGCGCCAGCAGCGGACCCTTTGACGGAACCACAGATACGCAGTATTTT,many,TRBJ2-3,TRBV5-1,NA
CASRPQGASGSYEQFF,TGTGCCAGTAGACCTCAGGGAGCTAGCGGGAGCTATGAGCAGTTCTTC,many,TRBJ2-1,TRBV19,TRBD2
CSARKAAGGSYEQYF,TGCAGTGCTAGGAAGGCGGCGGGAGGCTCCTACGAGCAGTACTTC,NA,TRBJ2-7,TRBV20-1,TRBD2
CASHRGRNPGSGQPQHF,TGTGCCAGCCACAGGGGGCGCAATCCCGGAAGCGGTCAGCCCCAGCATTTT,many,TRBJ1-5,TRBV19,TRBD1
CATRPRTREETQYF,TGTGCCACCCGGCCCAGGACTCGAGAAGAGACCCAGTACTTC,NA,TRBJ2-5,TRBV24-1,NA
CASSLGPTDTQYF,TGTGCCAGCAGCTTAGGTCCCACAGATACGCAGTATTTT,many,TRBJ2-3,TRBV11-3,NA
CASSRTGRDSYNEQFF,TGTGCCAGCAGCCGCACGGGGCGCGACTCCTACAATGAGCAGTTCTTC,many,TRBJ2-1,TRBV6-1,NA